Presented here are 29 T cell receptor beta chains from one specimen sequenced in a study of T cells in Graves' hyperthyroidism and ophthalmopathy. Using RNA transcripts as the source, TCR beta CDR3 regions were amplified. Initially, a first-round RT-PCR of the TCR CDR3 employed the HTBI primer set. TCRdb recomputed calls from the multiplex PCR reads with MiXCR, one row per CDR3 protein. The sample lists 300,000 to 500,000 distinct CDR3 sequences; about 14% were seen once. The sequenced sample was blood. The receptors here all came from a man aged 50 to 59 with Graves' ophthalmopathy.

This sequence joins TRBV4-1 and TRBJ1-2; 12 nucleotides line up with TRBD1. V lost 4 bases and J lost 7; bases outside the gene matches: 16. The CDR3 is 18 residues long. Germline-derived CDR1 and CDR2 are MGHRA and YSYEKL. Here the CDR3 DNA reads TGCGCCAGCAGCCGAAACCCGGGACAGGGGGCCTTGTCATTTGGCTACACCTTC. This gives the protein CASSRNPGQGALSFGYTF.

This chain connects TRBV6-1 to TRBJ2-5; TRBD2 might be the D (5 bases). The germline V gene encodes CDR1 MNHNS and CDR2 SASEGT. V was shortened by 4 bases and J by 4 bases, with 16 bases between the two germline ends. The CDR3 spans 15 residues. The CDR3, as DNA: TGTGCCAGCAGTGCCACCGGACTTGAAGGAGAGACCCAGTACTTC. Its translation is CASSATGLEGETQYF.

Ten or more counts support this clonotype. CDR3 loop: CASSQVQKPYNEQFF. The CDR3 bases are TGTGCCAGCAGCCAAGTTCAAAAGCCCTACAATGAGCAGTTCTTC. This chain connects TRBV3-1 to TRBJ2-1; D unclear. The CDR3 runs to 15 residues. CDR1 and CDR2 (germline): LGHDT, YNNKEL (reference sequence). The ends were cut back, 1 base at V and 2 bases at J, with 9 bases in the middle.

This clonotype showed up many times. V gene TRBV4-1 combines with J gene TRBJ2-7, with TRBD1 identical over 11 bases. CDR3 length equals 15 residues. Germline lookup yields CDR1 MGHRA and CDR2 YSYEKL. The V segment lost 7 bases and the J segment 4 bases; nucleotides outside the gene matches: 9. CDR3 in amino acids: CASNRGTGGIYEQYF. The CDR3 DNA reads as TGCGCCAGCAATCGCGGGACAGGGGGTATTTACGAGCAGTACTTC.

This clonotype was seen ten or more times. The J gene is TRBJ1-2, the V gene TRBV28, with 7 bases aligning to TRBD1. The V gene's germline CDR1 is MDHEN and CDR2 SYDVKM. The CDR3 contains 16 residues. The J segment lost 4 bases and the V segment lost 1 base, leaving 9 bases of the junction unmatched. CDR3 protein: CASSLSRQGGVYGYTF. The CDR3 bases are TGTGCCAGCAGTTTATCGAGACAGGGTGGAGTCTATGGCTACACCTTC.

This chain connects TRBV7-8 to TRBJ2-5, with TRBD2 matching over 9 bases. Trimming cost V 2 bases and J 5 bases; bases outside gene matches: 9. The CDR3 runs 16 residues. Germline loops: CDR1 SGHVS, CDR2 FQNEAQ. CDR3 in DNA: TGTGCCAGCAGCTTACGGCGGGAGGGCCGGTTGGAGACCCAGTACTTC. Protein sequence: CASSLRREGRLETQYF.

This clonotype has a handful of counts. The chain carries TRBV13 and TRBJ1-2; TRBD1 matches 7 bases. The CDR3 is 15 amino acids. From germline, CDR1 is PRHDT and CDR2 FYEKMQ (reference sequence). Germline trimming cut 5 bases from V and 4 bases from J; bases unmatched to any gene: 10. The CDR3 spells CASSVEGTAVYGYTF. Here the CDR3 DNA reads TGTGCCAGCAGCGTAGAGGGGACAGCAGTCTATGGCTACACCTTC.

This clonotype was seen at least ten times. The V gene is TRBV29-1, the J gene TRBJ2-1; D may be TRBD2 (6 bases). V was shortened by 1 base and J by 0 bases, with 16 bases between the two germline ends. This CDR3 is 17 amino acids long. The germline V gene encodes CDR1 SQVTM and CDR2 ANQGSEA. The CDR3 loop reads CSVEGGTSKSSYNEQFF. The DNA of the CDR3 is TGCAGCGTTGAAGGCGGGACTTCTAAGAGCTCCTACAATGAGCAGTTCTTC.

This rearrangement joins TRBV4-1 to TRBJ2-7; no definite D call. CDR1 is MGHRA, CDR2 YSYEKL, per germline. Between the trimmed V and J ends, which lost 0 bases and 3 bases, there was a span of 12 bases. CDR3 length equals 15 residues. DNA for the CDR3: TGCGCCAGCAGCCAAGATACGGCTTATGGCTACGAGCAGTACTTC. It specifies CASSQDTAYGYEQYF.

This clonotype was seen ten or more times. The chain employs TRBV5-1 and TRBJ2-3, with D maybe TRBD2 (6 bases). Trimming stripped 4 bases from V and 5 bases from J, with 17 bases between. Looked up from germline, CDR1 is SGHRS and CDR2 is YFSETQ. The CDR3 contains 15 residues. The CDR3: CASSTSGTGGDTQYF. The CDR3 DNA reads TGCGCCAGCAGCACGTCCGGGACTGGGGGAGATACGCAGTATTTT.

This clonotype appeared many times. Here the CDR3 reads CASSEASGLRTQYF. For the CDR3, the DNA is TGTGCCAGCAGTGAAGCCTCAGGGCTACGGACCCAGTACTTC. The chain has TRBV2 and TRBJ2-5, with D possibly TRBD1 on 5 matching bases. Trimming left V 0 bases short and J 7 bases short, with 12 bases between. This CDR3 has 14 residues. Germline lookup yields CDR1 SNHLY and CDR2 FYNNEI.

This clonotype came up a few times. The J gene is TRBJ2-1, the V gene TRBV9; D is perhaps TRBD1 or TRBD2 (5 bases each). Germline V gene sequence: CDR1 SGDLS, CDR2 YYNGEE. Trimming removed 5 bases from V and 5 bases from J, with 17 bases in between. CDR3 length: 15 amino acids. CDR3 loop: CASSAGTLSDNEQFF. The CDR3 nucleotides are TGTGCCAGCAGTGCCGGGACCTTAAGTGACAATGAGCAGTTCTTC.

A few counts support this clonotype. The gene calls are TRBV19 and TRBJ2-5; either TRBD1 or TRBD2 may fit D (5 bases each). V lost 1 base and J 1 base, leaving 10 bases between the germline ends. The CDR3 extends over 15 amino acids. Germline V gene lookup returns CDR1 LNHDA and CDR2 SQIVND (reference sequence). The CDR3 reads CASSIVPGRQETQYF. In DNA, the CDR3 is TGTGCCAGTAGTATAGTTCCGGGGCGCCAAGAGACCCAGTACTTC.

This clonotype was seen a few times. CDR3 bases: TGTGCCAGCTCACCACCCCTAGCGGGATTTAGCACAGATACGCAGTATTTT. Translating gives CASSPPLAGFSTDTQYF. This rearrangement joins TRBV18 to TRBJ2-3; TRBD2 matches at 9 bases. Unmatched junction bases numbered 4, after V lost 0 bases and J lost 0 bases. The CDR3 contains 17 residues. Germline CDR1 is KGHSH and CDR2 is LQKENI.

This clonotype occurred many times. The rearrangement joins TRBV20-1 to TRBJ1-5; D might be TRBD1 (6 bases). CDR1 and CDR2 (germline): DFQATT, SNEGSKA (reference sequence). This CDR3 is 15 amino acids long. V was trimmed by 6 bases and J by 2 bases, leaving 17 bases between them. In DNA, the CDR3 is TGCAGTGCCTGGGGGCCCATAGTGGGCAATCAGCCCCAGCATTTT. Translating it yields CSAWGPIVGNQPQHF.

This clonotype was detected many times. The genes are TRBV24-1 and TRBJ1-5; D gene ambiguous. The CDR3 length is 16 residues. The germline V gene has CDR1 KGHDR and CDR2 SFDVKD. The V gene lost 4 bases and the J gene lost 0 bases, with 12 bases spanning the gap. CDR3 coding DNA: TGTGCCACCAGTGACGGCTCGACTACTAGCAATCAGCCCCAGCATTTT. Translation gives CATSDGSTTSNQPQHF.

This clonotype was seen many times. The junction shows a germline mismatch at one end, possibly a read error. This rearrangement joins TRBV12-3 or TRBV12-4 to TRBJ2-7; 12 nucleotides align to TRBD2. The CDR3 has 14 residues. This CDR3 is CASSLAGGPGEQYF. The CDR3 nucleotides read TGTGCCAGCAGTCTAGCGGGAGGGCCCGGCGAGCAGTACTTC.

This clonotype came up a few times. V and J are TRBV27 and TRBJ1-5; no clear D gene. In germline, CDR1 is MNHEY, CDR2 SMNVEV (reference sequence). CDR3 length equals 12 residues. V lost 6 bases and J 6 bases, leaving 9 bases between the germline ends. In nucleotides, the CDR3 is TGTGCCAGCAGGGGAGACACTCAGCCCCAGCATTTT. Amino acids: CASRGDTQPQHF.

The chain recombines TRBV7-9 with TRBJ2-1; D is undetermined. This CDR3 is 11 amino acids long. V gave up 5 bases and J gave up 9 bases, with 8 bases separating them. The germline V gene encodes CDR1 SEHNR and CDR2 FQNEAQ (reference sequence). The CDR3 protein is CASSDSAEQFF. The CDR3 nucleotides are TGTGCCAGCAGCGACTCGGCTGAGCAGTTCTTC.

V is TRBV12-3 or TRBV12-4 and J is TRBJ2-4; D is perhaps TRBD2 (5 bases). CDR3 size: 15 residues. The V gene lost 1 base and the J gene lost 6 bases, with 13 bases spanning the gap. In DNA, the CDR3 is TGTGCCAGCAGTTTAGGGAGCGACTACGGAAACATTCAGTACTTC. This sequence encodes CASSLGSDYGNIQYF.

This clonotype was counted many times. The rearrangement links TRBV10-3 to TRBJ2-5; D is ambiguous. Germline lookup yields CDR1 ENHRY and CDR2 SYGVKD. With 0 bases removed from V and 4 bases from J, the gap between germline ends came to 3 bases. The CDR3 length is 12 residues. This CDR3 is CAISESRETQYF. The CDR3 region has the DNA TGTGCCATCAGTGAGTCGAGAGAGACCCAGTACTTC.

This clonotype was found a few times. CDR3 DNA sequence: TGTGCCAGCAGCCTCTCATCGGGTAGCGCCGCTTGGGAAGAGACCCAGTACTTC. It translates to CASSLSSGSAAWEETQYF. This chain connects TRBV4-2 to TRBJ2-5, with TRBD2 as a possible D gene (5 bases). This CDR3 contains 18 residues. V lost 4 bases, J lost 3 bases, and 24 bases lay in between. Germline CDR1 is LGHNA and CDR2 is YNFKEQ.

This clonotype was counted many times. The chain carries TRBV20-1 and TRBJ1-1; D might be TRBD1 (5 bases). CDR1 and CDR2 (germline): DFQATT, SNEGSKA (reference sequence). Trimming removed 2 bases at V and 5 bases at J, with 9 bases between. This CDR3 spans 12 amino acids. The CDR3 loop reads CSARTGRTEAFF. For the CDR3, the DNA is TGCAGTGCTAGAACAGGACGGACTGAAGCTTTCTTT.

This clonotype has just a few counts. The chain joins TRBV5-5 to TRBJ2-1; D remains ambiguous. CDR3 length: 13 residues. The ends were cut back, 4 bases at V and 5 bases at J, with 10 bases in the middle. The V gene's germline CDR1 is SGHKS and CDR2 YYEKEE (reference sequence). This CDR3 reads CASSPMPNNEQFF. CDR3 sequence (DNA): TGTGCCAGCAGCCCAATGCCCAACAATGAGCAGTTCTTC.

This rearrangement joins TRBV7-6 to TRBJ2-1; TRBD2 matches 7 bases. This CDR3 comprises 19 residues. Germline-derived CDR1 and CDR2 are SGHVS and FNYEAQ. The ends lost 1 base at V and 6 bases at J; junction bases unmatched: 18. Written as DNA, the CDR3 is TGTGCCAGCAGCTTAGGGCTAGCGGTCCCGGGGGTAAACGCCAATGAGCAGTTCTTC. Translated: CASSLGLAVPGVNANEQFF.

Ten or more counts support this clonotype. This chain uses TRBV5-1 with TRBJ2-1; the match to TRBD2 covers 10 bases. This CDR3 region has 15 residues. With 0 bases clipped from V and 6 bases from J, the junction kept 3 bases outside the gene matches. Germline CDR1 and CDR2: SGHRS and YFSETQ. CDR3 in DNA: TGCGCCAGCAGCTTGGTAGTAGCGGGAGGCAATGAGCAGTTCTTC. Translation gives CASSLVVAGGNEQFF.

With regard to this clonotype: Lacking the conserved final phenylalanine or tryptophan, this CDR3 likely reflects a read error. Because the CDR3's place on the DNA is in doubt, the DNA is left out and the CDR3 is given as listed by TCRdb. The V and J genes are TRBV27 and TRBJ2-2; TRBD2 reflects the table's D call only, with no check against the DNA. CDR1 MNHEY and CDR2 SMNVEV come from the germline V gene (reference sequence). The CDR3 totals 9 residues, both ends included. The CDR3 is CASSDVGTS.

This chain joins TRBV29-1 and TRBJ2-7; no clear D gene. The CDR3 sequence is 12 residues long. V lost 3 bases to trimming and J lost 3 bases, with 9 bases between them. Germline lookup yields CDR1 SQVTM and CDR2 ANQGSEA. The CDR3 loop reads CSVESAGYEQYF. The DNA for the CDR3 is TGCAGCGTTGAGTCGGCTGGCTACGAGCAGTACTTC.

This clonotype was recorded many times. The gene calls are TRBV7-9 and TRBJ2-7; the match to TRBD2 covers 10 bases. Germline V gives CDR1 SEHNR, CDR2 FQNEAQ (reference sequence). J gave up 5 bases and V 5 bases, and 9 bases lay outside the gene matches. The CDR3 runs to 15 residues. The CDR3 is CASSPRLAGENEQYF. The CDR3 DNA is TGTGCCAGCAGCCCCAGGCTAGCGGGAGAAAACGAGCAGTACTTC.